One and the same sample provided the 28 T cell receptor beta chains below, sequenced in a study of OX40 agonist ivuxolimab in advanced cancers. Assay: immunoSEQ multiplex PCR; the TCRdb copy retains only in-frame clones and omits some. In the table there are around 37,000 clones, roughly 79% of which are singletons. The sample consisted of CD4+ or CD8+ T cells sorted from blood, taken in a trial of the OX40 agonist ivuxolimab. The receptors were gathered from an adult with an advanced solid tumor such as melanoma, head and neck, liver or kidney cancer.

The chain recombines TRBV6-5 with TRBJ2-7, with D uncertain. This CDR3 is 11 amino acids long. CDR1 and CDR2 (germline): MNHEY, SVGAGI. The V end was cut by 2 bases, the J end by 6 bases, with 5 bases between. The chain's CDR3 is CASSYKGEQYF. In DNA, the CDR3 is TGTGCCAGCAGTTACAAGGGCGAGCAGTACTTC.

In this sample, this clone is medium-sized. The chain carries TRBV14 and TRBJ2-2; 7 nucleotides agree with TRBD2. CDR1 and CDR2 (germline): SGHDN, FVKESK. The CDR3 is 16 amino acids. V was pared by 5 bases and J by 4 bases, with 10 bases of the junction left unmatched. CDR3 in DNA: TGTGCCAGCAGCTTGAGGTCTAGCGGAACCACCGGGGAGCTGTTTTTT. It specifies CASSLRSSGTTGELFF. Supplemented by reference TRBV14 and TRBJ2-2, the full variable domain reads EAGVTQFPSHSVIEKGQTVTLRCDPISGHDNLYWYRRVMGKEIKFLLHFVKESKQDESGMPNNRFLAERTGGTYSTLKVQPAELEDSGVYFCASSLRSSGTTGELFFGEGSRLTVL.

This clone came up a few times. The CDR3 nucleotides are TGTGCCAGTAGTTCCCCACCGGGACAGGACAATCAGCCCCAGCATTTT. It is translated as CASSSPPGQDNQPQHF. J is TRBJ1-5 and V is TRBV19, with 8 bases aligning to TRBD1. The trim removed 5 bases at V and 3 bases at J, leaving 9 bases unmatched. This CDR3 comprises 16 residues. Germline V lookup: CDR1 LNHDA, CDR2 SQIVND (reference sequence).

The chain employs TRBV7-3 and TRBJ1-1; D call uncertain. Germline-derived CDR1 and CDR2 are SGHTA and FQGTGA. This CDR3 has 13 amino acids. The V end lost 5 bases, the J end lost 3 bases, and 10 bases lay between the germline ends. CDR3 protein: CASSQAGDTEAFF. The CDR3 DNA is TGTGCCAGCAGCCAGGCTGGAGACACTGAAGCTTTCTTT.

The V call is TRBV4-1, the J call TRBJ1-1; TRBD1 is a possible D gene (6 bases). CDR1 and CDR2 (germline): MGHRA, YSYEKL. This CDR3 has 16 amino acids. The V and J ends lost 1 base and 6 bases respectively, with 18 bases between them. The CDR3 bases are TGCGCCAGCAGCCAAGTTGGGGGCATTATTTTCCCTGAAGCTTTCTTT. Amino acid sequence: CASSQVGGIIFPEAFF.

This clone rates as medium-sized (0.01 to 0.1%). The chain uses TRBV5-1 and TRBJ2-4; a possible D gene is TRBD2 (7 bases). The V end was cut by 1 base, the J end by 6 bases, with 14 bases between. Germline V lookup: CDR1 SGHRS, CDR2 YFSETQ. The CDR3 covers 15 residues. CDR3 sequence reads: CASSLLGGGGNIQYF. DNA of the CDR3: TGCGCCAGCAGCTTGCTCGGGGGCGGGGGAAACATTCAGTACTTC. The full variable domain, completed using reference TRBV5-1 and TRBJ2-4, is KAGVTQTPRYLIKTRGQQVTLSCSPISGHRSVSWYQQTPGQGLQFLFEYFSETQRNKGNFPGRFSGRQFSNSRSEMNVSTLELGDSALYLCASSLLGGGGNIQYFGAGTRLSVL.

The chain links TRBV19 to TRBJ1-5; the D is unclear. Trimming removed 0 bases from V and 7 bases from J, with 13 bases in between. The CDR3 spans 15 residues. Germline loops: CDR1 LNHDA, CDR2 SQIVND (reference sequence). CDR3 nucleotides: TGTGCCAGTAGTATAGATCCGTCGTCGCGACAGCCCCAGCATTTT. Protein sequence: CASSIDPSSRQPQHF.

V gene TRBV9 combines with J gene TRBJ2-2; no clear D. Trimming removed 4 bases from V and 5 bases from J, with 15 bases in between. The V gene's germline CDR1 is SGDLS and CDR2 YYNGEE. The length of the CDR3 is 15 residues. The CDR3 is CASSPQGVGTGELFF. CDR3 sequence (DNA): TGTGCCAGCAGCCCCCAAGGAGTAGGGACCGGGGAGCTGTTTTTT.

The rearrangement uses TRBV7-9 and TRBJ2-3; no clear D. The CDR3 sequence is 14 residues long. Trimming left V 7 bases short and J 2 bases short, with 13 bases between. Germline CDR1 and CDR2: SEHNR and FQNEAQ (reference sequence). The CDR3 bases are TGTGCCAGCAACAGAGAGCTGCTCACAGATACGCAGTATTTT. This sequence encodes CASNRELLTDTQYF.

Concerning this clone: The sample holds other DNA sequences that translate to the same CDR3. V and J are TRBV7-2 and TRBJ1-2; D is unresolved. The CDR3 totals 13 residues. Germline V gene sequence: CDR1 SGHTA, CDR2 FQGNSA. The ends were cut back, 1 base at V and 6 bases at J, with 9 bases in the middle. CDR3 loop: CASSLGRFDGYTF. DNA for the CDR3: TGTGCCAGCAGCTTAGGACGGTTCGATGGCTACACCTTC.

This chain links TRBV7-8 with TRBJ1-6; 9 bases fit TRBD1. The CDR3 runs to 15 residues. V lost 1 base, J lost 14 bases, and 9 bases stayed unmatched. Germline CDR1 and CDR2: SGHVS and FQNEAQ. CDR3 sequence (DNA): TGTGCCAGCAGCTTAGTACAGGGGGCCTTTTCGACCCTCCACTTT. Translation gives CASSLVQGAFSTLHF.

The CDR3 bases are TGTGCCAGCAGCTTACACTATGGCTACACCTTC. Amino acids: CASSLHYGYTF. The V and J genes are TRBV7-9 and TRBJ1-2; no reliable D call. The germline gives CDR1 SEHNR, CDR2 FQNEAQ (reference sequence). V lost 2 bases and J lost 3, with 1 base in between. The CDR3 has 11 residues.

This clone has just one count. The CDR3 loop is CASSPTGKNWDTQYF. The CDR3 region has the DNA TGTGCCAGCAGTCCGACAGGAAAGAACTGGGATACGCAGTATTTT. The chain joins TRBV28 to TRBJ2-3, with D perhaps TRBD1 (6 bases). Germline assignment: CDR1 MDHEN and CDR2 SYDVKM. V gave up 5 bases and J gave up 6 bases, with 18 bases separating them. CDR3 length: 15 residues.

This sequence joins TRBV4-1 and TRBJ2-5, with 12 bases fitting TRBD2. Trimming took 2 bases from V and 3 from J; bases not matched to a gene: 4. The CDR3 covers 16 residues. The germline V gene encodes CDR1 MGHRA and CDR2 YSYEKL. In DNA form, the CDR3 reads TGCGCCAGCAGCCAACAGACTAGCGGGGGAAAAGAGACCCAGTACTTC. Translation: CASSQQTSGGKETQYF.

The count of this clone is one. The chain has TRBV2 and TRBJ1-2; TRBD1 aligns across 8 bases. The CDR3 totals 15 residues. V lost 4 bases and J lost 2; bases outside the gene matches: 6. In germline, CDR1 is SNHLY, CDR2 FYNNEI. The CDR3 DNA is TGTGCCAGCAGTGCCCAGGGGGCTCAGAACTATGGCTACACCTTC. Protein: CASSAQGAQNYGYTF.

V and J are TRBV30 and TRBJ1-1; D not resolved. Trimming pared 4 bases from V and 1 base from J, leaving 4 bases between. Germline CDR1 and CDR2: GTSNPN and SVGIG (reference sequence). This CDR3 comprises 11 residues. CDR3 coding DNA: TGTGCCTGGACCAGGAACACTGAAGCTTTCTTT. Protein: CAWTRNTEAFF.

This clone was detected only a few times. This chain connects TRBV11-3 to TRBJ2-1; 8 nucleotides line up with TRBD1. CDR3 length equals 18 residues. In germline, CDR1 is SGHNT, CDR2 YENEEA. The V gene end was trimmed by 3 bases and the J gene end by 0 bases; junction bases not matched to a gene: 10. The CDR3 DNA is TGTGCCAGCAGCTTTGGGACAGGCTCCATAAGCTCCTACAATGAGCAGTTCTTC. Its protein is CASSFGTGSISSYNEQFF.

This sequence joins TRBV5-1 and TRBJ2-7; the D gene could be TRBD1 or TRBD2 (5 bases each). Trimming pared 0 bases from V and 0 bases from J, leaving 10 bases between. This CDR3 has 15 amino acids. Germline V gene data show CDR1 as SGHRS and CDR2 as YFSETQ. The CDR3 sequence is CASSLVTGLSYEQYF. In DNA, the CDR3 is TGCGCCAGCAGCTTGGTTACAGGACTCTCCTACGAGCAGTACTTC.

The rearrangement joins TRBV30 to TRBJ2-1; 10 nucleotides agree with TRBD1. CDR3 size: 16 residues. Trimming cost V 2 bases and J 7 bases; bases outside gene matches: 11. The germline CDR1 and CDR2 sequences are GTSNPN and SVGIG (reference sequence). The CDR3 DNA reads TGTGCCTGGAGTTCCCTACGACAGGGGGCGCGAAATGAGCAGTTCTTC. The encoded protein is CAWSSLRQGARNEQFF.

J is TRBJ2-1 and V is TRBV28; unclear D gene. V was clipped by 8 bases and J by 6 bases, with 8 bases between them. The CDR3 loop spans 11 amino acids. Germline V gene lookup returns CDR1 MDHEN and CDR2 SYDVKM. This CDR3 reads CASAWSNEQFF. The DNA of the CDR3 is TGTGCCAGCGCGTGGAGCAATGAGCAGTTCTTC. Drawing the rest from reference TRBV28 and TRBJ2-1, the complete variable domain is DVKVTQSSRYLVKRTGEKVFLECVQDMDHENMFWYRQDPGLGLRLIYFSYDVKMKEKGDIPEGYSVSREKKERFSLILESASTNQTSMYLCASAWSNEQFFGPGTRLTVL.

In DNA form, the CDR3 reads TGTGCCAGCAGCCTTCCGACGGGTAACTCCTACAATGAGCAGTTCTTC. Its protein is CASSLPTGNSYNEQFF. The chain uses TRBV5-6 and TRBJ2-1; D unresolved. The CDR3 has 16 residues. V lost 4 bases and J lost 0, with 14 bases in between. The V gene's germline CDR1 is SGHDT and CDR2 YYEEEE.

The chain links TRBV9 to TRBJ1-1, with 8 bases that match TRBD1. Germline assignment: CDR1 SGDLS and CDR2 YYNGEE. This CDR3 spans 14 amino acids. The junction had 4 bases not matched to a gene; V was cut back by 3 bases and J by 3 bases. In DNA form, the CDR3 reads TGTGCCAGCAGCGGGGGACAGGTGGACACTGAAGCTTTCTTT. This encodes CASSGGQVDTEAFF.

The J gene is TRBJ1-2, the V gene TRBV28; D is undetermined. V lost 5 bases to trimming and J lost 4 bases, with 8 bases between them. The CDR3 is 12 amino acids. Germline V CDR1 and CDR2: MDHEN, SYDVKM. This CDR3 reads CASSGFGYGYTF. CDR3 DNA: TGTGCCAGCAGTGGGTTCGGCTATGGCTACACCTTC.

The rearrangement links TRBV7-3 to TRBJ2-2, with unresolved D. V was trimmed by 3 bases and J by 1 base, leaving 6 bases between them. This CDR3 contains 14 residues. Germline CDR1 SGHTA, CDR2 FQGTGA. The CDR3 nucleotides read TGTGCCAGCAGCTTCGAGCGGAACACCGGGGAGCTGTTTTTT. Protein sequence: CASSFERNTGELFF.

J is TRBJ2-7 and V is TRBV28; D may match TRBD1 or TRBD2 (7 bases each). V was cut by 3 bases and J by 4 bases, with 13 bases left in between. The germline V gene has CDR1 MDHEN and CDR2 SYDVKM. The CDR3 loop spans 14 amino acids. CDR3 sequence reads: CASSFYRGGYEQYF. The CDR3 DNA follows: TGTGCCAGCAGTTTTTACAGGGGAGGGTACGAGCAGTACTTC.

Only a few counts were recorded for this clone. The CDR3 region is CASSSSGERIYGYTF. Written as DNA, the CDR3 is TGTGCCAGCAGTTCCTCAGGGGAAAGGATCTATGGCTACACCTTC. The V gene is TRBV27, the J gene TRBJ1-2; D possibly corresponds to TRBD1 (6 bases). The CDR3 sequence is 15 residues long. V dropped 4 bases and J dropped 4 bases, with 16 bases sitting between them. Germline CDR1 MNHEY, CDR2 SMNVEV (reference sequence).

This clone was detected only a few times. This chain joins TRBV28 and TRBJ1-4; perhaps TRBD1 as D (6 bases). The V gene's germline CDR1 is MDHEN and CDR2 SYDVKM. V gave up 1 base and J gave up 8 bases, with 8 bases separating them. The CDR3 is 13 amino acids. The CDR3 DNA reads as TGTGCCAGCAGTTTATCAGGGGTCGAAAAACTGTTTTTT. Protein sequence: CASSLSGVEKLFF.

The V and J genes are TRBV9 and TRBJ1-6, with TRBD1 as a possible D gene (5 bases). In germline, CDR1 is SGDLS, CDR2 YYNGEE. Trimming removed 3 bases at V and 10 bases at J, with 11 bases between. The CDR3 loop spans 13 amino acids. For the CDR3, the DNA is TGTGCCAGCAGCGAAACAGGCTCATCACCCCTCCACTTT. Protein product: CASSETGSSPLHF.